The clone carrying this T cell receptor (beta chain) has at least ten counts. The germline V gene has CDR1 DFQATT and CDR2 SNEGSKA (reference sequence). The J segment lost 0 bases and the V segment lost 6 bases, leaving 5 bases of the junction unmatched. The CDR3 length is 14 residues. The data are from a study of T cells in Graves' hyperthyroidism and ophthalmopathy. Study information: The authors collected peripheral blood at initial diagnosis, before any treatment.

Patients were aged 18 to 65, had disease duration under 2 months, and had newly diagnosed hyperthyroidism. RNA transcripts yielded amplified TCR beta CDR3 regions. Researchers ran a first-round RT-PCR on the TCR CDR3 using the HTBI primer set. In TCRdb, the multiplex PCR reads were re-called with MiXCR into one record per CDR3 protein. Here the sample spans 380,000 or so distinct CDR3 sequences, about 15% being singletons. The gene calls are TRBV20-1 and TRBJ2-1; TRBD1 matches at 7 bases. Sequenced: blood. The clonotype was recovered from a woman aged 25 to 39 with Graves' hyperthyroidism. The CDR3 nucleotides are TGCAGTGCGCCGACAGGGAGCTCCTACAATGAGCAGTTCTTC. This translates into CSAPTGSSYNEQFF.